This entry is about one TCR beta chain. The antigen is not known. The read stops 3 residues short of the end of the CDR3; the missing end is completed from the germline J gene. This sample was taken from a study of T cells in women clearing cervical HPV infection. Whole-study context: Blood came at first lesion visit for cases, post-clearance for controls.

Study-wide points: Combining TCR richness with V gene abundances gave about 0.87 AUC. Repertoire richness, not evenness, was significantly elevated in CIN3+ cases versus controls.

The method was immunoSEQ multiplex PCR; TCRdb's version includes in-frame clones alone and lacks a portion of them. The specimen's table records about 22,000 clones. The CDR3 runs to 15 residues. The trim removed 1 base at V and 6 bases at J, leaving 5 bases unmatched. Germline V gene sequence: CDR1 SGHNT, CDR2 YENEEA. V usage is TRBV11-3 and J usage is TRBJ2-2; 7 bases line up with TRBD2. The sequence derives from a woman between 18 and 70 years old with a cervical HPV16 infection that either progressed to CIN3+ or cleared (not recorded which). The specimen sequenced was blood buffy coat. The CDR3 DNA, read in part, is TGTGCCAGCAGCTTAGGTCGGGGGGTCCCCGGGGAG. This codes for CASSLGRGVPGE. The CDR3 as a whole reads CASSLGRGVPGELFF.